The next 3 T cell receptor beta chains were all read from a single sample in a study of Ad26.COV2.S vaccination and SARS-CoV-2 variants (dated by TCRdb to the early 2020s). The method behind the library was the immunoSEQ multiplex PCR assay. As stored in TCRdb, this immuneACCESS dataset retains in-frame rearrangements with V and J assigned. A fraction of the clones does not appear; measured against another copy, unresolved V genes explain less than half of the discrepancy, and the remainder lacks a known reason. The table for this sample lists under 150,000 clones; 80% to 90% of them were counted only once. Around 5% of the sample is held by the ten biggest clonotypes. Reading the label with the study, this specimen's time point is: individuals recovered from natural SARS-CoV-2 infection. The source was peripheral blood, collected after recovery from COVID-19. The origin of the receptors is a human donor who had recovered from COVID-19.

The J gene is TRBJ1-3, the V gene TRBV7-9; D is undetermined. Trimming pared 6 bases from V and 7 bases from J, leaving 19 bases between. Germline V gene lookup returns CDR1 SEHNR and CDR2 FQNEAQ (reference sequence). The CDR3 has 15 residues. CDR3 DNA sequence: TGTGCCAGCAGGCCGGACCCCTCGCTCGGGAACACCATATATTTT. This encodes CASRPDPSLGNTIYF. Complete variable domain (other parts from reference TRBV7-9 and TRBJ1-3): DTGVSQNPRHKITKRGQNVTFRCDPISEHNRLYWYRQTLGQGPEFLTYFQNEAQLEKSRLLSDRFSAERPKGSFSTLEIQRTEQGDSAMYLCASRPDPSLGNTIYFGEGSWLTVV.

CDR3 region: CASTAGGTGELFF. For the CDR3, the DNA is TGTGCCAGCACCGCGGGAGGGACCGGGGAGCTGTTTTTT. The chain combines TRBV28 with TRBJ2-2; 9 bases align to TRBD2. CDR3 size: 13 residues. V dropped 7 bases and J dropped 5; count of bases not matched to a gene: 2. Germline assignment: CDR1 MDHEN and CDR2 SYDVKM.

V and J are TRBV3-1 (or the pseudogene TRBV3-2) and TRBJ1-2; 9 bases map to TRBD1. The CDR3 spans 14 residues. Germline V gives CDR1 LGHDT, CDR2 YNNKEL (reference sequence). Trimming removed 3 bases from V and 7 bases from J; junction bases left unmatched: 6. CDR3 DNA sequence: TGTGCCAGCAGCCAGAAGACAGGGGGGTCTGGCTACACCTTC. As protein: CASSQKTGGSGYTF.